This TCR beta chain was found in a study of CD8 T cells in ankylosing spondylitis. The study, taken as a whole, reports: Matched ankylosing spondylitis synovial fluid reportedly showed significant enrichment of disease-linked clones.

The CDR3 runs to 16 residues. The V and J ends lost 4 bases and 1 base respectively, with 14 bases between them. Looked up from germline, CDR1 is SQVTM and CDR2 is ANQGSEA. This clonotype was found many times. What it binds is not known. Making the TCR beta libraries involved quantitative 5'-RACE with molecular barcodes. TCRdb processed the 5' RACE reads anew with MiXCR; each CDR3 protein has one entry. This table has 150,000 to 200,000 distinct CDR3 sequences, about 20% appearing once. Sequencing was carried out using blood, either unsorted or a sorted T cell fraction (not recorded which). The V call is TRBV29-1, the J call TRBJ2-6, with a possible D match to TRBD2 (5 bases). This receptor was identified in a male donor aged 5-30 years with ankylosing spondylitis or in good health (not recorded which). The CDR3 nucleotides read TGCAGCGTTGCCCGGGATAAAAAATCTGGGGCCAACGTCCTGACTTTC. This gives the protein CSVARDKKSGANVLTF.